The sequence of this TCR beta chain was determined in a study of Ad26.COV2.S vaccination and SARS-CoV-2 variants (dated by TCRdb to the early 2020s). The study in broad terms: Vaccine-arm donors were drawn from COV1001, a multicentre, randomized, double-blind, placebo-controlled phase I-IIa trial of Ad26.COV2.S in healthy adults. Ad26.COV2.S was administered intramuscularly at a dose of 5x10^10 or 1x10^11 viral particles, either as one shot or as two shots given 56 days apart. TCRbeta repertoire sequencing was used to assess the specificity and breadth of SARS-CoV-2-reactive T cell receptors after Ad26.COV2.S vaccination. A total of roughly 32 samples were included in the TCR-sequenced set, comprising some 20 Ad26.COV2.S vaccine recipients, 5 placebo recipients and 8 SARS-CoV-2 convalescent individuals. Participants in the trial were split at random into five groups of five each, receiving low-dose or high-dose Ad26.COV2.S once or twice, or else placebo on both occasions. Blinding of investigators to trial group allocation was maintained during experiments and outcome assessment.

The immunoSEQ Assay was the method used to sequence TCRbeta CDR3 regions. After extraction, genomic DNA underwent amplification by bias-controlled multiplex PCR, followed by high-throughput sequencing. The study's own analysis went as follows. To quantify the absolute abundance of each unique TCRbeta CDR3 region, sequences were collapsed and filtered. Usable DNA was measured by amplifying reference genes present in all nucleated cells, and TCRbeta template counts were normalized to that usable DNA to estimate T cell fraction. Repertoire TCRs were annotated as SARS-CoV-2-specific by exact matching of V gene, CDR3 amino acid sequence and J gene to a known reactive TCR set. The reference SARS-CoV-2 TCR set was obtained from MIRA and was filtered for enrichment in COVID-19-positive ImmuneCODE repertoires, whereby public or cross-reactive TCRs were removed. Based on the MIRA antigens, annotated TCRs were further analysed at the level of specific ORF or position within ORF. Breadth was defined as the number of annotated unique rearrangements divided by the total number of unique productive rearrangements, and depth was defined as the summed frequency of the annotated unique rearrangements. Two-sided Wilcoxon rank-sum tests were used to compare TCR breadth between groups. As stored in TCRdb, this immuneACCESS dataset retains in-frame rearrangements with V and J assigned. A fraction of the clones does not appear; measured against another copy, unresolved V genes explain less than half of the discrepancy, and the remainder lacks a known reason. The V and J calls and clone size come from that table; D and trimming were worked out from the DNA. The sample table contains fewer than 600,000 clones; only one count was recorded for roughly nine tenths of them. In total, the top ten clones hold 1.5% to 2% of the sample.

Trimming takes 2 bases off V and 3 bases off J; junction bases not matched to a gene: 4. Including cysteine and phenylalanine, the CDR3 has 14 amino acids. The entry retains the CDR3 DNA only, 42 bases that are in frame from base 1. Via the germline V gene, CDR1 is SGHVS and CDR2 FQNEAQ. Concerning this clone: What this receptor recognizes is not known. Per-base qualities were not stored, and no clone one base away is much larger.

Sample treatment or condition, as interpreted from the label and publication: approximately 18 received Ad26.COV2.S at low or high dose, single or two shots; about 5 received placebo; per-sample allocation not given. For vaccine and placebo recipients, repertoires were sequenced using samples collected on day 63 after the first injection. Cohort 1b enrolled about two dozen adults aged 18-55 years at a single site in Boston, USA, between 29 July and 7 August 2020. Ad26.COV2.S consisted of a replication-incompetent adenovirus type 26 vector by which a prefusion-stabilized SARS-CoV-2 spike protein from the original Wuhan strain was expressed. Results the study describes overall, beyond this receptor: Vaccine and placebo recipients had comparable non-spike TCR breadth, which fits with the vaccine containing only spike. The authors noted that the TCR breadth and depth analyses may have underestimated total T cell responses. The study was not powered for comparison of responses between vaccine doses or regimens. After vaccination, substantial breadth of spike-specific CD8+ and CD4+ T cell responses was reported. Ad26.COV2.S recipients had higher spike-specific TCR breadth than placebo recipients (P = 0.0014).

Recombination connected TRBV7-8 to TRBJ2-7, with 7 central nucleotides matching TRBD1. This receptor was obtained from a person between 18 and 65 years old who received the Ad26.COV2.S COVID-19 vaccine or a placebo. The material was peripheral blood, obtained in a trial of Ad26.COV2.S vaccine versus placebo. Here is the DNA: TGTGCCAGCAGCTTACAGGGGGAATTCTACGAGCAGTACTTC. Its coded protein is CASSLQGEFYEQYF.